One T cell receptor (beta chain) is described in this entry. Its cognate antigen is unknown. Barcoded TCR alpha and TCR beta cDNA libraries with UMIs came from 5'RACE using constant-segment primers. From the 5' RACE reads, TCRdb called clonotypes with MiXCR, one entry per CDR3 protein. This table holds around 200,000 distinct CDR3 sequences, less than 20% found once. The data belong to a study of T-cell memory formation after mild COVID-19. The overall study: Each donor largely had its own TCR clusters.

The CDR3 is made up of 15 amino acids. Trimming pared 4 bases from V and 6 bases from J, leaving 18 bases between. CDR1 and CDR2 (germline): SEHNR, FQNEAQ (reference sequence). Points from the study as a whole: Contracting CD4+ clones lay largely in CM and EM, with CD8+ ones residing in EMRA. Memory cells collected pre-infection included some clones that later responded, suggesting cross-reactive memory joined.

The TCR was taken from a young man who had mild COVID-19 (a few samples of this study predate the infection). Cell type and time point are not known. The V and J genes are TRBV7-9 and TRBJ1-1; D not certain. The sequencing sample was made of PBMCs or a T cell subset sorted from them (not recorded which). The chain's CDR3 is CASSSPVRLRAEAFF. The CDR3 DNA reads TGTGCCAGCAGCTCCCCCGTTAGGCTTAGGGCTGAAGCTTTCTTT.